The next 19 T cell receptor beta chains were all read from a single sample in a study of cytomegalovirus exposure and HLA in healthy donors (dated by TCRdb to 2016 to 2017). The library relied on the immunoSEQ multiplex PCR assay. The table comes from immuneACCESS by way of TCRdb, which keeps in-frame sequences with V and J called. Part of the clones is missing from these tables; in studies checked, under half for an unresolved V gene and the rest for unknown reasons. Here the sample has fewer than 250,000 clones; just under 90% occur a single time. The top ten hold around 2.6% of the sample. The specimen sequenced was PBMCs. These receptors were obtained from a man younger than 35 in good health and CMV-seronegative.

The CDR3: CASMTGVGPQHF. Written as DNA, the CDR3 is TGTGCCAGCATGACAGGGGTAGGGCCCCAGCATTTT. This rearrangement joins TRBV27 to TRBJ1-5; 8 bases agree with TRBD1. CDR1 and CDR2 (germline): MNHEY, SMNVEV (reference sequence). The V gene end was trimmed by 7 bases and the J gene end by 9 bases; junction bases not matched to a gene: 5. The CDR3 contains 12 residues.

In this sample, this clone turned up once. The chain couples TRBV11-2 to TRBJ2-7; D is ambiguous. Per the germline V gene, CDR1 is SGHAT and CDR2 is FQNNGV. V was pared by 3 bases and J by 3 bases, with 12 bases between. This CDR3 comprises 14 residues. The CDR3 region has the DNA TGTGCCAGCAGCTTCGATGTAGGAGACTACGAGCAGTACTTC. This codes for CASSFDVGDYEQYF.

The chain joins TRBV6-1 to TRBJ2-1, with 11 bases fitting TRBD2. The germline V gene has CDR1 MNHNS and CDR2 SASEGT. The CDR3 is 18 amino acids. Germline trimming cut 0 bases from V and 2 bases from J; bases unmatched to any gene: 6. CDR3 in DNA: TGTGCCAGCAGTGAAGCGTGGGGTAGCGGGAGGGCCTACAATGAGCAGTTCTTC. As protein: CASSEAWGSGRAYNEQFF.

V is TRBV28 and J is TRBJ2-1; weak D call: TRBD1 (5 bases). In germline, CDR1 is MDHEN, CDR2 SYDVKM. The CDR3 consists of 13 residues. The V gene lost 5 bases and the J gene lost 0 bases, with 5 bases spanning the gap. Here the CDR3 reads CASSDSSYNEQFF. Here the CDR3 DNA reads TGTGCCAGCAGTGACAGCTCCTACAATGAGCAGTTCTTC. Based on the CDR3 plus reference TRBV28 and TRBJ2-1, the full variable domain is DVKVTQSSRYLVKRTGEKVFLECVQDMDHENMFWYRQDPGLGLRLIYFSYDVKMKEKGDIPEGYSVSREKKERFSLILESASTNQTSMYLCASSDSSYNEQFFGPGTRLTVL.

The rearrangement links TRBV28 to TRBJ2-1; 11 bases agree with TRBD2. V shed 7 bases and J 10 bases; nucleotides not matched to a gene: 12. This CDR3 is 15 amino acids long. The germline V gene encodes CDR1 MDHEN and CDR2 SYDVKM. CDR3 residues: CASILLAGDIREQFF. The CDR3 nucleotides read TGTGCCAGCATCTTACTAGCGGGAGATATTCGGGAGCAGTTCTTC.

The rearrangement links TRBV7-3 to TRBJ2-7; D remains unclear. In germline, CDR1 is SGHTA, CDR2 FQGTGA. This CDR3 has 13 residues. The germline V and J ends were trimmed by 5 bases and 2 bases, with 10 bases remaining between them. This chain's CDR3 is CASSPSRTYEQYF. CDR3 bases: TGTGCCAGCAGCCCATCTAGGACCTACGAGCAGTACTTC.

The chain joins TRBV15 to TRBJ1-4; D remains ambiguous. Germline V gene lookup returns CDR1 LNHNV and CDR2 YYDKDF (reference sequence). The length of the CDR3 is 15 residues. With 3 bases removed from V and 8 bases from J, the gap between germline ends came to 16 bases. The CDR3 reads CATSSPGREEEKLFF. In DNA form, the CDR3 reads TGTGCCACCAGCAGCCCCGGCCGTGAGGAGGAAAAACTGTTTTTT.

This clone has only one observation. The chain has TRBV7-9 and TRBJ1-2; possible D gene TRBD1, 6 bases. Trimming removed 1 base at V and 4 bases at J, with 13 bases between. CDR1 and CDR2 (germline): SEHNR, FQNEAQ (reference sequence). This CDR3 has 15 amino acids. The chain's CDR3 is CASSLGQGITYGYTF. CDR3 nucleotide sequence: TGTGCCAGCAGCTTAGGGCAGGGGATTACCTATGGCTACACCTTC.

The rearrangement uses TRBV6-6 and TRBJ1-2; TRBD1 agrees at 7 bases. The germline V gene has CDR1 MNHNY and CDR2 SVGAGI (reference sequence). V was pared by 5 bases and J by 7 bases, with 7 bases of the junction left unmatched. This CDR3 spans 13 amino acids. CDR3: CASSVTGAAGYTF. The CDR3, as DNA: TGTGCCAGCAGTGTAACAGGGGCTGCTGGCTACACCTTC.

The V and J genes are TRBV5-1 and TRBJ2-3; TRBD2 agrees at 8 bases. Germline trimming cut 4 bases from V and 4 bases from J; bases unmatched to any gene: 2. CDR3 length equals 13 residues. CDR1 and CDR2 (germline): SGHRS, YFSETQ. The chain's CDR3 is CASSPTSADTQYF. The CDR3 bases are TGCGCCAGCAGCCCGACTAGCGCAGATACGCAGTATTTT.

The chain employs TRBV7-2 and TRBJ1-6; tentatively, D is TRBD1 (6 bases). The CDR3 runs to 14 residues. The germline V and J ends were trimmed by 5 bases and 9 bases, with 14 bases remaining between them. Germline-derived CDR1 and CDR2 are SGHTA and FQGNSA. For the CDR3, the DNA is TGTGCCAGCAGCCTGGGAACAGGGTTTTCACCCCTCCACTTT. It translates to CASSLGTGFSPLHF.

The rearrangement links TRBV6-5 to TRBJ2-2; 7 bases are shared with TRBD1. The J segment lost 4 bases and the V segment lost 0 bases, leaving 5 bases of the junction unmatched. The CDR3 is made up of 16 amino acids. The V gene's germline CDR1 is MNHEY and CDR2 SVGAGI. The CDR3, as DNA: TGTGCCAGCAGTTACTCGATGGGACAGATCACCGGGGAGCTGTTTTTT. It translates to CASSYSMGQITGELFF.

In nucleotides, the CDR3 is TGTGCCAGCAGCTTAAGCGTTGTGGTCGGAGCTTTCTTT. Translating it yields CASSLSVVVGAFF. This rearrangement joins TRBV7-9 to TRBJ1-1; the D is unclear. The germline V gene encodes CDR1 SEHNR and CDR2 FQNEAQ (reference sequence). Trimming took off 2 bases at V and 10 bases at J, with 14 bases between the two ends. CDR3 length equals 13 residues.

The J gene is TRBJ2-1, the V gene TRBV4-2; D is uncertain. The CDR3 totals 12 residues. V lost 1 base and J 10 bases, leaving 8 bases between the germline ends. Germline V gene sequence: CDR1 LGHNA, CDR2 YNFKEQ. For the CDR3, the DNA is TGTGCCAGCAGCCAAGTTTCTATCGAGCAGTTCTTC. Protein: CASSQVSIEQFF.

V and J are TRBV7-9 and TRBJ1-2; D unclear. With 3 bases removed from V and 5 bases from J, the gap between germline ends came to 7 bases. Germline V gene data show CDR1 as SEHNR and CDR2 as FQNEAQ (reference sequence). The length of the CDR3 is 12 residues. The CDR3 DNA follows: TGTGCCAGCAGCTTCATCGGGTATGGCTACACCTTC. Translating it yields CASSFIGYGYTF.

This rearrangement joins TRBV19 to TRBJ1-5, with TRBD1 matching over 8 bases. Germline lookup yields CDR1 LNHDA and CDR2 SQIVND (reference sequence). This CDR3 region has 13 residues. The ends lost 6 bases at V and 6 bases at J; junction bases unmatched: 4. CDR3 residues: CASRGTGGQPQHF. The DNA of the CDR3 is TGTGCCAGTAGAGGAACAGGGGGTCAGCCCCAGCATTTT.

The J gene is TRBJ2-7, the V gene TRBV9; D is unresolved. CDR1 and CDR2 (germline): SGDLS, YYNGEE. CDR3 length: 12 residues. V lost 3 bases and J 2 bases, leaving 6 bases between the germline ends. DNA of the CDR3: TGTGCCAGCAGCGCCACTCCCTACGAGCAGTACTTC. Protein sequence: CASSATPYEQYF.

This clone was seen only once. In DNA form, the CDR3 reads TGTGCCATCAGTGGCCAAGCTCGGACTAGCGGGCACACCGGGGAGCTGTTTTTT. It yields the protein CAISGQARTSGHTGELFF. This chain uses TRBV10-3 with TRBJ2-2; 11 bases align to TRBD2. CDR3 size: 18 residues. Germline-derived CDR1 and CDR2 are ENHRY and SYGVKD. V was pared by 4 bases and J by 3 bases, with 10 bases of the junction left unmatched.

This clone appeared once. This CDR3 reads CASSDQRGFLNEQFF. The CDR3 bases are TGTGCCAGCAGTGACCAGCGGGGATTTCTCAATGAGCAGTTCTTC. The chain is built from TRBV25-1 and TRBJ2-1, with 7 bases aligning to TRBD2. CDR3 length: 15 amino acids. Germline trimming cut 3 bases from V and 6 bases from J; bases unmatched to any gene: 8. Per the germline V gene, CDR1 is MGHDK and CDR2 is SYGVNS. Supplemented by reference TRBV25-1 and TRBJ2-1, the full variable domain reads EADIYQTPRYLVIGTGKKITLECSQTMGHDKMYWYQQDPGMELHLIHYSYGVNSTEKGDLSSESTVSRIRTEHFPLTLESARPSHTSQYLCASSDQRGFLNEQFFGPGTRLTVL.